Listed below are T cell receptor beta chains from one sample, sequenced in a study of cytomegalovirus exposure and HLA in healthy donors. This table comes from immunoSEQ multiplex PCR, and its TCRdb copy is limited to in-frame clones, with some not included. This table has some 160,000 clones, roughly four fifths appearing once. Sequencing was performed on PBMCs. These TCRs come from a man aged 40-49 years in good health and CMV-seronegative. Both conserved end residues are part of each CDR3. The order of the fields is J gene, D gene, V gene, clone size, CDR3 protein, CDR3 DNA. The D gene is left open where the match is weak. Some rows have no size entry. The others give once, few or many, or a class for an expanded clone.

>TRBJ1-1|.|TRBV30|.
CAWTLNTEAFF
TGTGCCTGGACCTTGAACACTGAAGCTTTCTTT
>TRBJ1-5|TRBD1|TRBV6-5|.
CAIQGARSNQPQHF
TGTGCCATACAGGGGGCTCGAAGCAATCAGCCCCAGCATTTT
>TRBJ1-5|TRBD1|TRBV15|.
CATRNTGGTQPQHF
TGTGCCACCAGAAATACAGGGGGAACTCAGCCCCAGCATTTT
>TRBJ2-5|.|TRBV28|few
CASSLYGHIKETQYF
TGTGCCAGCAGTTTATACGGACACATCAAAGAGACCCAGTACTTC
>TRBJ2-7|TRBD1|TRBV25-1|.
CASSAETGTYEQYF
TGTGCCAGCAGTGCGGAGACAGGGACCTACGAGCAGTACTTC
>TRBJ2-2|.|TRBV28|once
CASSRGTGELFF
TGTGCCAGCAGTAGGGGGACCGGGGAGCTGTTTTTT
>TRBJ1-1|TRBD1|TRBV15|.
CATSRTGNTEAFF
TGTGCCACCAGCCGGACAGGAAACACTGAAGCTTTCTTT
>TRBJ2-7|TRBD2|TRBV6-5|.
CASTDSGSYEQYF
TGTGCCAGCACGGATAGCGGGAGTTACGAGCAGTACTTC
>TRBJ1-2|TRBD1|TRBV28|once
CASIAGQGVTVYYGYTF
TGTGCCAGCATCGCGGGACAGGGGGTAACCGTCTACTATGGCTACACCTTC
>TRBJ1-6|.|TRBV9|few
CASSPRVLNNSPLHF
TGTGCCAGCAGCCCACGGGTCCTAAACAATTCACCCCTCCACTTT
>TRBJ1-2|.|TRBV7-9|.
CASSLGIRTPHGYTF
TGTGCCAGCAGCTTAGGTATACGGACTCCTCATGGCTACACCTTC
>TRBJ2-7|TRBD2|TRBV7-9|.
CSSESGNYEQYF
TGTTCCAGCGAGAGCGGGAACTACGAGCAGTACTTC
>TRBJ2-6|.|TRBV6-5|.
CASQPPGGANVLTF
TGTGCCAGTCAACCACCGGGGGGGGCCAACGTCCTGACTTTC
>TRBJ2-6|.|TRBV15|.
CATSRDNRGANGLTF
TGTGCCACCAGCAGAGATAATCGGGGGGCCAACGGCCTGACTTTC
>TRBJ2-1|.|TRBV5-1|.
CASSLSFGYNEQFF
TGCGCCAGCAGCTTGTCTTTCGGGTACAATGAGCAGTTCTTC
>TRBJ1-2|TRBD1|TRBV28|.
CASSLYTGGFYGYTF
TGTGCCAGCAGTTTATATACAGGGGGTTTCTATGGCTACACCTTC
>TRBJ2-3|TRBD2|TRBV29-1|.
CSSRERDLQTQYF
TGCAGCTCGAGGGAGCGGGACCTCCAGACGCAGTATTTT
>TRBJ2-3|.|TRBV5-6|.
CASSISGSTDTQYF
TGTGCCAGCAGCATTAGCGGAAGCACAGATACGCAGTATTTT
>TRBJ2-2|TRBD2|TRBV18|.
CASSDLSGSRTGELFF
TGTGCCAGCTCAGATCTTAGCGGGAGCAGAACCGGGGAGCTGTTTTTT
>TRBJ2-1|TRBD2|TRBV19|.
CASTVSGSSYNEQFF
TGTGCCAGTACCGTTAGCGGGAGCTCCTACAATGAGCAGTTCTTC
>TRBJ2-5|.|TRBV11-1|.
CASSWTKETQYF
TGTGCCAGCAGCTGGACTAAAGAGACCCAGTACTTC
>TRBJ1-2|.|TRBV18|.
CASTINSGGLSNYGYTF
TGTGCCAGCACAATTAATTCTGGGGGCCTCTCTAACTATGGCTACACCTTC